This note documents a single T cell receptor beta chain sequence. This entry comes from a study of blood T cell repertoires in COVID-19. Overall study context: COVID-19 samples collected from the United States, Italy and Spain covered acute and convalescent phases. PBMCs, B-cell-depleted T cells, or T cells provided the cDNA or gDNA that made up the material.

Study processing details: For nucleated cells, counts were estimated from reference gene primer amplification. The protocol was immunoSEQ multiplex PCR, while the TCRdb copy is restricted to in-frame clones and leaves out a portion. V, J and clone size are taken as reported in that table, and D and trimming were inferred from the DNA itself. The sample lists roughly 100,000 clones; 81% were seen once. Unmatched junction bases numbered 11, after V lost 4 bases and J lost 5 bases. Germline CDR1 SGDLS, CDR2 YYNGEE. This CDR3 is built from 16 residues. The receptor was derived from a woman in her seventies with acute or convalescent COVID-19. The specimen sequenced was peripheral blood. The rearrangement uses TRBV9 and TRBJ1-2; TRBD1 aligns across 10 bases. DNA for the CDR3: TGTGCCAGCAGCCCCCCGGGACAGGGGTTTCAGTATGGCTACACCTTC. Protein: CASSPPGQGFQYGYTF. Drawing the rest from reference TRBV9 and TRBJ1-2, the complete variable domain is DSGVTQTPKHLITATGQRVTLRCSPRSGDLSVYWYQQSLDQGLQFLIQYYNGEERAKGNILERFSAQQFPDLHSELNLSSLELGDSALYFCASSPPGQGFQYGYTFGSGTRLTVV.